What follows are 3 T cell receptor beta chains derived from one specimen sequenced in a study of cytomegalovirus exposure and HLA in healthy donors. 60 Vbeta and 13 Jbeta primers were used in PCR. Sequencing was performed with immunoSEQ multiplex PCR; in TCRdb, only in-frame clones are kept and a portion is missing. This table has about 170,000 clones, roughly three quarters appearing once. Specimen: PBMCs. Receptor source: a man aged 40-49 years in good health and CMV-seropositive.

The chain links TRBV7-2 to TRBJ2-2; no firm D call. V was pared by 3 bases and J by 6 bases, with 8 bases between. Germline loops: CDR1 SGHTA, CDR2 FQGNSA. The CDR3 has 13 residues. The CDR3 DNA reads TGTGCCAGCAGCTTTTCGGGTTCCGGGGAGCTGTTTTTT. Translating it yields CASSFSGSGELFF.

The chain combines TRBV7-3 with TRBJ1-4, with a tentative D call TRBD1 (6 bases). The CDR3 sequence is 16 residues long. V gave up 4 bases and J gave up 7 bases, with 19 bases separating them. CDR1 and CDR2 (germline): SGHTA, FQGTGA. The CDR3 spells CASSSKGEGVGEKLFF. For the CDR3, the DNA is TGTGCCAGCAGCTCTAAGGGGGAGGGGGTAGGTGAAAAACTGTTTTTT.

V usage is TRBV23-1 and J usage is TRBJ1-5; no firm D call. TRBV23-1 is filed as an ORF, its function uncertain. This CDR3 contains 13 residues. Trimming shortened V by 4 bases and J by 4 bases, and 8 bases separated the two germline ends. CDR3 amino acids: CASSPRGNQPQHF. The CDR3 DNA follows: TGCGCCAGCAGTCCACGGGGAAATCAGCCCCAGCATTTT.